A selection of T cell receptor beta chains follows, all from one sample in a study of T cell repertoires in aging, cancer and after chemotherapy. TCRdb passed the multiplex PCR reads through MiXCR, listing each CDR3 protein once. The table includes about 2,500 distinct CDR3 sequences, 26% detected once. The sequencing sample was made of blood. The receptor source for this set is a human donor in good health. The CDR3 runs from the conserved cysteine through the conserved F or W. A D gene is named only where the DNA matches it firmly.

V gene	D gene	CDR3 protein
TRBV12-3/TRBV12-4	-	CASSLRGGGTDTQYF
TRBV29-1	-	CSVGPGDGYTF
TRBV25-1	-	CASSAAGFNYGYTF
TRBV7-6	-	CASSLSSEFRNTIYF
TRBV7-9	-	CACGPLAPETQYF
TRBV6-6	-	CASSYGSGPNEQFF
TRBV18	-	CASSPGNEQFF
TRBV7-2	TRBD2	CASSLLAGGQKRVSYNEQFF
TRBV30	-	CAWSVHLYEQYF
TRBV7-2	-	CASSPPTDTQYF
TRBV12-3/TRBV12-4	-	CASSFWGRRSEKLFF
TRBV7-3	-	CASSAPSGRGYTF
TRBV7-6	-	CASSLVGPGAIETQYF
TRBV29-1	-	CSVESPGEQYF
TRBV29-1	-	CSVDLGVHGYTF
TRBV19	-	CASNGGWDKNTGELFF
TRBV5-4	TRBD1	CASSLTGGTGELFF
TRBV6-6	TRBD1	CASTLPQGANSPLHF
TRBV11-1	-	CASSFSGTLNTEAFF
TRBV19	-	CASSPTGPSSYNSPLHF
TRBV28	-	CASSSPETQYF
TRBV7-9	-	CASSHLGGAPYNEQFF
TRBV4-1	-	CASSQGTEPAHPYNEQFF
TRBV10-3	TRBD2	CAISERGGGEDTQYF
TRBV20-1	-	CSARDEEGGYQETQYF
TRBV20-1	-	CGGRGLSYNEQFF
TRBV20-1	-	CSARLGSTEAFF
TRBV10-3	-	CAVQGQLSGDEQFF
TRBV7-2	-	CASSLGPRAGEAFF
TRBV6-4	-	CASSPQRGGASTDTQYF
TRBV19	-	CASSPLGRGRETQYF
TRBV13	-	CASSMKGVGTDTQYF
TRBV28	-	CASTGQALTEAFF
TRBV27	TRBD1	CASSLKGANTEAFF
TRBV7-2	-	CASSLDTYYDVGELFF
TRBV27	-	CASSADVWQSSYNEQFF
TRBV9	-	CASSAGAGLNTGELFF
TRBV20-1	TRBD1	CSARRTGMNQPQHF
TRBV11-1	-	CASSSDPIDEQFF
TRBV18	-	CASSGDLPRYEQYF
TRBV9	TRBD2	CASNRAGSQETQYF
TRBV27	TRBD1	CASSPDRDYGYTF
TRBV12-3/TRBV12-4	TRBD1	CASSTGQGYGYTF
TRBV10-3	-	CAINTGVAQYF
TRBV20-1	TRBD1	CSAWGQGIDYGYTF
TRBV5-8	TRBD1	CASSLQQGYTGELFF
TRBV19	-	CASKNLGQFGNGNTIYF
TRBV19	TRBD1	CARRETGLMNTEAFF
TRBV5-1	-	CASSLGRNYGYTF
TRBV28	-	CASSPGRETQYF